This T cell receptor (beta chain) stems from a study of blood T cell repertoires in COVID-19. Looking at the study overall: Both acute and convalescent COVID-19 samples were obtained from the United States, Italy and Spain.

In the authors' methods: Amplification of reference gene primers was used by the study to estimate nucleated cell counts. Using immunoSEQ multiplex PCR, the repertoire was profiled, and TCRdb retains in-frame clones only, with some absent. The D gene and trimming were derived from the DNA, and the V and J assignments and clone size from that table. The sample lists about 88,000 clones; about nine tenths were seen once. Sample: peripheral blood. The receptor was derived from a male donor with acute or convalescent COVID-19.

The CDR3 is CASSQVSGPPGETQYF. CDR3 in DNA: TGCGCCAGCAGCCAGGTTAGCGGGCCGCCAGGAGAGACCCAGTACTTC. V usage is TRBV4-1 and J usage is TRBJ2-5; 7 bases agree with TRBD2. Trimming at V came to 3 bases and at J to 4 bases, leaving 11 bases not matched to a gene. CDR3 size: 16 residues. CDR1 MGHRA and CDR2 YSYEKL come from the germline V gene.